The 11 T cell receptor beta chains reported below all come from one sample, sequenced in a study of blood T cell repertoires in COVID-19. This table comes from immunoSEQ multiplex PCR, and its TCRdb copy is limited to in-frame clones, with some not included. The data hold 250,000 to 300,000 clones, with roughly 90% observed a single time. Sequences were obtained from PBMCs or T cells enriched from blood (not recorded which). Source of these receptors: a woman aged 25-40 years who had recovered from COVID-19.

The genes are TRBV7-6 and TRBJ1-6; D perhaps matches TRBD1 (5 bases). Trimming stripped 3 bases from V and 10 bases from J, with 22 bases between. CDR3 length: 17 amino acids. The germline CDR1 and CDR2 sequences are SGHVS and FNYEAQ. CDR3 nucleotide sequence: TGTGCCAGCAGCTTTTCGACCAGGGTGGGGATTGGATCACCCCTCCACTTT. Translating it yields CASSFSTRVGIGSPLHF.

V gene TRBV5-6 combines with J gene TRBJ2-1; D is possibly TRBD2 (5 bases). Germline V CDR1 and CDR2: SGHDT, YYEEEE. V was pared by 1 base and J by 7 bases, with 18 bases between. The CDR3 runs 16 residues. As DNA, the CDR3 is TGTGCCAGCAGCTTGTTGCATATCCTAGCCCGGAATGAGCAGTTCTTC. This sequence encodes CASSLLHILARNEQFF.

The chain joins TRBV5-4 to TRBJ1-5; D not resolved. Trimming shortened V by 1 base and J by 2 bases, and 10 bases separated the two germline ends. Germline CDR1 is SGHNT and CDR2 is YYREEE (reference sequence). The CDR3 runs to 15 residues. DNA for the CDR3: TGTGCCAGCAGCTTGTACGGGTCCGGCAATCAGCCCCAGCATTTT. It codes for CASSLYGSGNQPQHF.

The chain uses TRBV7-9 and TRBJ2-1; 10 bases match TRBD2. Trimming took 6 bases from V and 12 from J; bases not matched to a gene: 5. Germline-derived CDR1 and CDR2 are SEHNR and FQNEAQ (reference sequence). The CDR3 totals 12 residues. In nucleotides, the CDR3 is TGTGCCAGCAGACCCTCTAGCGGGGGGCAGTTCTTC. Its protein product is CASRPSSGGQFF.

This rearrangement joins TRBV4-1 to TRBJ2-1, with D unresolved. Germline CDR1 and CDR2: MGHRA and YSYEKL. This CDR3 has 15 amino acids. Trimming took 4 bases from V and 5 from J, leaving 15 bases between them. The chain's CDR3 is CASSLLINLHNEQFF. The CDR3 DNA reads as TGCGCCAGCAGCCTGCTAATAAACCTTCACAATGAGCAGTTCTTC.

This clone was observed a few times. The CDR3 region is CASPQAGAGYTF. In DNA, the CDR3 is TGTGCCTCCCCACAAGCAGGGGCTGGCTACACCTTC. The chain uses TRBV30 and TRBJ1-2; weak D call: TRBD1 (6 bases). This CDR3 is 12 amino acids long. The V end lost 7 bases, the J end lost 7 bases, and 16 bases lay between the germline ends. Germline V gene sequence: CDR1 GTSNPN, CDR2 SVGIG (reference sequence).

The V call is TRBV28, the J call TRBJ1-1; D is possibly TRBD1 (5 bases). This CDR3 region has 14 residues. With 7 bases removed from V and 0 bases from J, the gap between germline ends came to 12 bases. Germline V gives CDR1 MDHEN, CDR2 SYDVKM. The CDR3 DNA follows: TGTGCCAGCACAAAGGACACTTTGAACACTGAAGCTTTCTTT. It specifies CASTKDTLNTEAFF.

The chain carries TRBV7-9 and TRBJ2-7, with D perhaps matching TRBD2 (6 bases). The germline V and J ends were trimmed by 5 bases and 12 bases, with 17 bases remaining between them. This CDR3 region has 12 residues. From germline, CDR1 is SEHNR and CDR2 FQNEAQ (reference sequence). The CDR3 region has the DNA TGTGCCAGCAGCATGGGACTGCTGGTTTCGTACTTC. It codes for CASSMGLLVSYF.

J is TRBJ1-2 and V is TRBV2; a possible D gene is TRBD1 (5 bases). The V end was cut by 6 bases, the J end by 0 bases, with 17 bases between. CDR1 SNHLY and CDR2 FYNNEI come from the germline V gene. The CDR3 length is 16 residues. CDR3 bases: TGTGCCAGCAGAGGAGGGATGGGGGATCCTAACTATGGCTACACCTTC. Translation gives CASRGGMGDPNYGYTF.

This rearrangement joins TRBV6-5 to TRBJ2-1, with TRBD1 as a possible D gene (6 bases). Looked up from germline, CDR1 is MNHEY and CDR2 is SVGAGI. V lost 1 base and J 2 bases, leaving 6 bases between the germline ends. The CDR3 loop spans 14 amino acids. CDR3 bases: TGTGCCAGCAGTTACTGGGGGCCCTACAATGAGCAGTTCTTC. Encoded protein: CASSYWGPYNEQFF.

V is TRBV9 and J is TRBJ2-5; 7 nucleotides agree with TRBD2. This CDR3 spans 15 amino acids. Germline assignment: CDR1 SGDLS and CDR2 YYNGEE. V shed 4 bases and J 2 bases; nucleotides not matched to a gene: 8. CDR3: CASSTLTGRQETQYF. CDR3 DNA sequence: TGTGCCAGCAGCACCTTAACCGGGAGGCAAGAGACCCAGTACTTC.